A single sample is the source of the 21 T cell receptor beta chains below, sequenced in a study of blood T cells in healthy people across ages. A second PCR, run for about 7 to 11 cycles, used a sample-barcoded 5' primer plus a J-beta primer mix. Each CDR3 protein gets one entry after TCRdb re-called the 5' RACE reads with MiXCR. Of fewer than 1,000,000 distinct CDR3 sequences listed, 46% are singletons. Source material: blood. These receptors all come from an elderly man in good health.

This clonotype was detected a few times. This chain connects TRBV20-1 to TRBJ2-5; 8 nucleotides align to TRBD1. Germline V gives CDR1 DFQATT, CDR2 SNEGSKA (reference sequence). This CDR3 spans 13 amino acids. V shed 6 bases, J shed 3 bases, and the junction held 6 bases outside the gene matches. The CDR3 coding sequence is TGCAGTGCCGGACAGGGATGGGAAGAGACCCAGTACTTC. This encodes CSAGQGWEETQYF.

About this clonotype itself: It may be a read error: a sequence one base away is much more abundant. This chain joins TRBV20-1 and TRBJ2-7, with 9 nucleotides matching TRBD1. CDR3 size: 14 residues. Germline V gene lookup returns CDR1 DFQATT and CDR2 SNEGSKA (reference sequence). V lost 3 bases and J lost 7; bases outside the gene matches: 10. In nucleotides, the CDR3 is TGCAGTGCTAGGGGACAGGGCCAGCGACGTGAGCAGTACTTC. This gives the protein CSARGQGQRREQYF.

This sequence joins TRBV5-5 and TRBJ2-2, with a weak D call TRBD2 (7 bases). Looked up from germline, CDR1 is SGHKS and CDR2 is YYEKEE (reference sequence). The length of the CDR3 is 15 residues. Trimming took off 1 base at V and 3 bases at J, with 10 bases between the two ends. CDR3 residues: CASSLRGADTGELFF. CDR3 sequence (DNA): TGTGCCAGCAGCTTGCGGGGGGCGGACACCGGGGAGCTGTTTTTT.

The genes are TRBV25-1 and TRBJ2-1; D gene ambiguous. V dropped 3 bases and J dropped 1 base, with 10 bases sitting between them. This CDR3 has 15 residues. Germline assignment: CDR1 MGHDK and CDR2 SYGVNS. In nucleotides, the CDR3 is TGTGCCAGCAGTGAGCCGGGCATATCCTACAATGAGCAGTTCTTC. This codes for CASSEPGISYNEQFF.

The genes are TRBV15 and TRBJ2-1; D is undetermined. V lost 4 bases and J lost 3, with 10 bases in between. The CDR3 loop spans 14 amino acids. Germline lookup yields CDR1 LNHNV and CDR2 YYDKDF (reference sequence). The CDR3 coding sequence is TGTGCCACCAGCAAAGAGACTTACTACAATGAGCAGTTCTTC. Translated, it gives CATSKETYYNEQFF.

The V and J genes are TRBV19 and TRBJ2-7, with D possibly matching TRBD1 (5 bases). In germline, CDR1 is LNHDA, CDR2 SQIVND (reference sequence). There are 14 residues in the CDR3. V lost 1 base and J 4 bases, leaving 11 bases between the germline ends. The CDR3 nucleotides are TGTGCCAGTAGTATAGGGACATCAACATACGAGCAGTACTTC. This translates into CASSIGTSTYEQYF.

The chain recombines TRBV21-1 with TRBJ2-5; the D call in the table, TRBD1, was not verified against the DNA. The DNA end is more similar to TRBJ2-7, so the J call may be wrong. TRBV21-1 has pseudogene status. The CDR3 spans 16 residues. CDR3 in amino acids: CASSKRSRGRSAEQYF. CDR3 coding DNA: TGTGCCAGCAGCAAACGTAGCCGGGGCAGGAGCGCCGAGCAGTACTTC.

This clonotype was counted between two and nine times. The chain carries TRBV12-3 or TRBV12-4 and TRBJ2-7, with a tentative D call TRBD1 (6 bases). CDR3 length: 12 amino acids. V dropped 6 bases and J dropped 7 bases, with 13 bases sitting between them. The CDR3 reads CASRADRSEQYF. DNA of the CDR3: TGTGCCAGCAGGGCTGACAGGTCGGAGCAGTACTTC.

With respect to this clonotype: A single base separates this from a much larger clone, so it may be a read error. CDR3 amino acids: CASSRIPGEKWYF. CDR3 in DNA: TGCGCCAGCAGCCGGATCCCAGGGGAAAAGTGGTACTTC. The chain carries TRBV5-1 and TRBJ2-7; the D gene is possibly TRBD1 (6 bases). V was cut by 4 bases and J by 12 bases, with 20 bases left in between. The CDR3 consists of 13 residues. Per the germline V gene, CDR1 is SGHRS and CDR2 is YFSETQ. The full variable domain, rest sourced from reference TRBV5-1 and TRBJ2-7, is KAGVTQTPRYLIKTRGQQVTLSCSPISGHRSVSWYQQTPGQGLQFLFEYFSETQRNKGNFPGRFSGRQFSNSRSEMNVSTLELGDSALYLCASSRIPGEKWYFGPGTRLTVT.

Comment on this clonotype: Possible read error: a much larger clone is one base away. The chain recombines TRBV7-2 with TRBJ2-5, with 9 bases fitting TRBD2. Germline V lookup: CDR1 SGHTA, CDR2 FQGNSA. The CDR3 runs 18 residues. Trimming cost V 0 bases and J 11 bases; bases outside gene matches: 19. The DNA for the CDR3 is TGTGCCAGCAGCTTAGCTCAACCTAGCGGGACCAATGGGGGTGAGCAGTACTTC. This translates into CASSLAQPSGTNGGEQYF.

The sample holds a few counts of this clonotype. V usage is TRBV12-3 or TRBV12-4 and J usage is TRBJ1-1, with TRBD1 matching over 10 bases. Losses at the gene ends were 3 bases for V and 7 bases for J; bases not matched to a gene: 11. This CDR3 spans 16 amino acids. CDR3 residues: CASSFSLRGQGGEAFF. The CDR3 nucleotides read TGTGCCAGCAGTTTTTCTTTGCGCGGACAGGGGGGTGAAGCTTTCTTT.

The V gene is TRBV4-2, the J gene TRBJ2-5; D might be TRBD1 (6 bases). V dropped 0 bases and J dropped 4 bases, with 9 bases sitting between them. The germline V gene encodes CDR1 LGHNA and CDR2 YNFKEQ. The CDR3 has 14 amino acids. The DNA for the CDR3 is TGTGCCAGCAGCCAAGACCTCAGGGGAGAGACCCAGTACTTC. Translation: CASSQDLRGETQYF.

This clonotype was picked up one time. The chain has TRBV3-1 and TRBJ1-2; TRBD1 might be the D (5 bases). Per the germline V gene, CDR1 is LGHDT and CDR2 is YNNKEL (reference sequence). CDR3 length: 16 residues. The germline V and J ends were trimmed by 3 bases and 4 bases, with 18 bases remaining between them. The CDR3 sequence is CASSQTGTGTSYGYTF. Here the CDR3 DNA reads TGTGCCAGCAGCCAGACGGGGACCGGGACTAGCTATGGCTACACCTTC.

This chain links TRBV21-1 with TRBJ1-2; the table calls TRBD1, which could not be checked here. TRBV21-1 is a pseudogene. The CDR3 covers 13 residues. The CDR3 DNA sequence: TGTGCCAGCAGCAACCCCCGATCTTATGGCTACACCTTC. Translating gives CASSNPRSYGYTF.

The table lists this clonotype with a few counts. The V gene is TRBV7-9, the J gene TRBJ1-5; D unresolved. CDR1 is SEHNR, CDR2 FQNEAQ, per germline (reference sequence). CDR3 length: 15 amino acids. Trimming removed 5 bases at V and 0 bases at J, with 11 bases between. In DNA, the CDR3 is TGTGCCAGCAGCCCATGGGGATCTAGCAATCAGCCCCAGCATTTT. The encoded protein is CASSPWGSSNQPQHF.

V and J are TRBV11-2 and TRBJ2-1; D not resolved. CDR3 length: 15 amino acids. The germline V and J ends were trimmed by 0 bases and 4 bases, with 10 bases remaining between them. Germline V gene lookup returns CDR1 SGHAT and CDR2 FQNNGV. CDR3 sequence reads: CASSLELRLYNEQFF. In DNA form, the CDR3 reads TGTGCCAGCAGCTTAGAGTTGCGTCTTTACAATGAGCAGTTCTTC.

This clonotype was detected once. One end of the junction varies from germline; a read error may be responsible. CDR3 amino acids: CATSDIGQLRNGQFF. The CDR3 DNA reads as TGTGCCACCAGTGACATTGGACAGCTTAGAAATGGGCAGTTCTTC. This rearrangement joins TRBV24-1 to TRBJ2-1, with D maybe TRBD1 (6 bases). In germline, CDR1 is KGHDR, CDR2 SFDVKD. There are 15 residues in the CDR3.

The chain combines TRBV2 with TRBJ2-3; D not certain. The germline V and J ends were trimmed by 8 bases and 4 bases, with 10 bases remaining between them. Germline V lookup: CDR1 SNHLY, CDR2 FYNNEI. The CDR3 runs 12 residues. DNA for the CDR3: TGTGCCAGCGGCCGGTGGGCAGATACGCAGTATTTT. This translates into CASGRWADTQYF.

Concerning this clonotype itself: A clone one base away is much larger, so this may be a read error. This chain connects TRBV2 to TRBJ2-5; D uncertain. CDR3 length equals 13 residues. Germline assignment: CDR1 SNHLY and CDR2 FYNNEI. With 5 bases removed from V and 11 bases from J, the gap between germline ends came to 18 bases. DNA of the CDR3: TGTGCCAGCAGTTACTCAGAACGGAATGAGCAGTACTTC. Protein: CASSYSERNEQYF.

The chain recombines TRBV27 with TRBJ1-6, with TRBD1 matching 8 bases. V was clipped by 3 bases and J by 0 bases; unmatched bases: 4. CDR3 length: 17 residues. Germline V CDR1 and CDR2: MNHEY, SMNVEV (reference sequence). CDR3 sequence: CASSFRQGSSYNSPLHF. In DNA form, the CDR3 reads TGTGCCAGCAGTTTCAGACAGGGGTCCTCCTATAATTCACCCCTCCACTTT.

The chain joins TRBV7-9 to TRBJ2-1; D gene unclear. There are 15 residues in the CDR3. Per germline, CDR1 SEHNR and CDR2 FQNEAQ (reference sequence). V shed 4 bases and J shed 9 bases, with 19 bases lying between them. The CDR3 nucleotides read TGTGCCAGCAGCTACTTTGGCTCGGGTGCGGCTGAGCAGTTCTTC. This gives the protein CASSYFGSGAAEQFF. Supplemented by reference TRBV7-9 and TRBJ2-1, the full variable domain reads DTGVSQNPRHKITKRGQNVTFRCDPISEHNRLYWYRQTLGQGPEFLTYFQNEAQLEKSRLLSDRFSAERPKGSFSTLEIQRTEQGDSAMYLCASSYFGSGAAEQFFGPGTRLTVL.